This T cell receptor (beta chain) came from a study of blood T cell repertoires in COVID-19. Original data processing: Cell counts per sample came from amplifying reference gene primers. Some clones are missing from TCRdb's copy, which holds only in-frame ones; the method was immunoSEQ multiplex PCR. The D gene and trimming were derived from the DNA, and the V and J assignments and clone size from that table. The data show approximately 150,000 clones, with around 83% seen just once and about 8.1% held by the top ten. CDR3 size: 15 residues. The trim removed 4 bases at V and 2 bases at J, leaving 5 bases unmatched. CDR1 and CDR2 (germline): SGHRS, YFSETQ.

The material sequenced was peripheral blood. The clonotype originates from a man aged 30-40 years with COVID-19, enrolled during active disease. The chain combines TRBV5-1 with TRBJ2-3, with 9 bases aligning to TRBD2. The CDR3 is CASSVSGRFTDTQYF. The CDR3, as DNA: TGCGCCAGCAGCGTTAGCGGGAGATTCACAGATACGCAGTATTTT.